The clone carrying this T cell receptor beta chain was detected ten times or more. These data belong to a study of early T cells in non-severe SARS-CoV-2 infection. TCRdb re-derived calls from the 5' RACE reads in MiXCR, one entry per CDR3 protein. The sample carries tens of thousands of distinct CDR3 sequences, about 6.3% recorded once. The sample consisted of whole blood, taken at baseline. This receptor was identified in an adult who was a healthcare worker with PCR-confirmed SARS-CoV-2 infection or an uninfected control (not recorded which).

The DNA of the CDR3 is TGTGCCAGCGCCCGTGGGGGGGAGAGGAACGTGAGGCAGCCCCAGCATTTT. It specifies CASARGGERNVRQPQHF. This rearrangement joins TRBV7-2 to TRBJ1-5; tentative D call: TRBD1 (5 bases). The CDR3 loop spans 17 amino acids. Between the trimmed V and J ends, which lost 8 bases and 7 bases, there was a span of 27 bases. Germline V gene lookup returns CDR1 SGHTA and CDR2 FQGNSA.